Each of the 13 T cell receptor beta chains below was sequenced from the same sample in a study of T cell therapy after organ transplantation. Their cognate antigens are unknown. Here immunoSEQ multiplex PCR was the method, and the copy in TCRdb shows in-frame clones only, minus some. This table holds about 1,500 clones, around 69% found once. The time point is: 20-29 weeks after completion of therapy. The source was CD8+ T cells from blood, collected after autologous CMV-specific T cell therapy. These receptors were collected from a human patient who had received a solid organ transplant and had CMV disease. Some T cells may be transferred from the graft donor.

The gene calls are TRBV25-1 and TRBJ1-6; D uncertain. Looked up from germline, CDR1 is MGHDK and CDR2 is SYGVNS. The V gene lost 1 base and the J gene lost 6 bases, with 7 bases spanning the gap. The CDR3 contains 14 residues. The CDR3 is CASSELGINSPLHF. CDR3 nucleotides: TGTGCCAGCAGTGAATTAGGGATTAATTCACCCCTCCACTTT. Looking up the rest from reference TRBV25-1 and TRBJ1-6 gives the full variable domain: EADIYQTPRYLVIGTGKKITLECSQTMGHDKMYWYQQDPGMELHLIHYSYGVNSTEKGDLSSESTVSRIRTEHFPLTLESARPSHTSQYLCASSELGINSPLHFGNGTRLTVT.

The V gene is TRBV4-1, the J gene TRBJ2-5; TRBD1 agrees at 8 bases. The V gene's germline CDR1 is MGHRA and CDR2 YSYEKL. This CDR3 has 14 amino acids. Trimming took 5 bases from V and 2 from J; bases not matched to a gene: 4. As DNA, the CDR3 is TGCGCCAGCAGCAGTAACAGGGGGCAAGAGACCCAGTACTTC. Translating it yields CASSSNRGQETQYF.

The J gene is TRBJ2-7, the V gene TRBV18; TRBD2 aligns across 9 bases. This CDR3 contains 14 residues. In germline, CDR1 is KGHSH, CDR2 LQKENI. Losses at the gene ends were 1 base for V and 4 bases for J; bases not matched to a gene: 2. For the CDR3, the DNA is TGTGCCAGCTCACCACAGGCGGGAGGGTACGAGCAGTACTTC. Its protein is CASSPQAGGYEQYF.

The chain carries TRBV11-3 and TRBJ2-7, with TRBD1 as a possible D gene (6 bases). Trimming removed 5 bases from V and 5 bases from J, with 16 bases in between. The CDR3 is made up of 14 amino acids. CDR1 is SGHNT, CDR2 YENEEA, per germline. CDR3 DNA: TGTGCCAGCAGCCGGAACTCTGGGGGCAACGAGCAGTACTTC. Translating gives CASSRNSGGNEQYF.

This clone was detected a few times. The rearrangement links TRBV6-8 to TRBJ1-6; D not certain. V shed 8 bases and J shed 7 bases, with 6 bases lying between them. Germline V gene data show CDR1 as MNHGY and CDR2 as SAAAGT. The CDR3 sequence is 11 residues long. The CDR3 loop reads CASGENSPLHF. The DNA of the CDR3 is TGTGCCAGCGGGGAAAATTCACCCCTCCACTTT.

This clone occurred a few times. The chain couples TRBV10-3 to TRBJ1-5; no definite D call. CDR3 size: 13 residues. V gave up 3 bases and J gave up 6 bases, with 9 bases separating them. CDR1 and CDR2 (germline): ENHRY, SYGVKD. The CDR3 nucleotides read TGTGCCATCAGTGAAGAGGGCGGTCAGCCCCAGCATTTT. The encoded protein is CAISEEGGQPQHF.

The chain uses TRBV7-2 and TRBJ2-5; 8 positions match TRBD2. Germline V gene data show CDR1 as SGHTA and CDR2 as FQGNSA. The CDR3 length is 16 residues. V lost 1 base, J lost 0 bases, and 4 bases stayed unmatched. This CDR3 reads CASSLGVAGYQETQYF. CDR3 in DNA: TGTGCCAGCAGCTTAGGGGTAGCGGGATACCAAGAGACCCAGTACTTC.

The chain uses TRBV7-6 and TRBJ1-1, with D unclear. This CDR3 is 14 amino acids long. Trimming pared 0 bases from V and 1 base from J, leaving 6 bases between. Germline loops: CDR1 SGHVS, CDR2 FNYEAQ. CDR3 sequence (DNA): TGTGCCAGCAGCTTAGCGAACCGGAACACTGAAGCTTTCTTT. Its protein is CASSLANRNTEAFF.

This clone was counted a few times. The chain has TRBV7-2 and TRBJ2-1; D is uncertain. Germline-derived CDR1 and CDR2 are SGHTA and FQGNSA. CDR3 size: 13 residues. Trimming took 5 bases from V and 9 from J, leaving 14 bases between them. CDR3 region: CASSETTYGEQFF. The CDR3 DNA is TGTGCCAGCAGCGAAACGACGTACGGTGAGCAGTTCTTC.

The chain is built from TRBV19 and TRBJ1-5; weak D call: TRBD1 (6 bases). CDR1 and CDR2 (germline): LNHDA, SQIVND (reference sequence). Trimming cost V 4 bases and J 7 bases, with 17 bases left between them. This CDR3 has 15 amino acids. In nucleotides, the CDR3 is TGTGCCAGTAGTAAAACTTCAGGGGAAAGGCAGCCCCAGCATTTT. It codes for CASSKTSGERQPQHF.

The chain employs TRBV7-9 and TRBJ1-2; 7 bases are shared with TRBD1. Germline V lookup: CDR1 SEHNR, CDR2 FQNEAQ (reference sequence). The J segment lost 8 bases and the V segment lost 5 bases, leaving 8 bases of the junction unmatched. This CDR3 has 13 residues. CDR3 coding DNA: TGTGCCAGCAGCCTAGACAGGGAGGAAGGCTACACCTTC. This encodes CASSLDREEGYTF.

Only a few counts were recorded for this clone. V is TRBV27 and J is TRBJ2-1; TRBD2 matches at 10 bases. V shed 4 bases and J 2 bases; nucleotides not matched to a gene: 14. The germline CDR1 and CDR2 sequences are MNHEY and SMNVEV (reference sequence). The CDR3 length is 19 residues. The CDR3, as DNA: TGTGCCAGCAGTTCTGGACAGGTTTACACTAGCGGGACCTACAATGAGCAGTTCTTC. Translated: CASSSGQVYTSGTYNEQFF.

The chain has TRBV27 and TRBJ2-1; no firm D call. The CDR3 runs to 12 residues. The V end was cut by 6 bases, the J end by 7 bases, with 10 bases between. Germline V CDR1 and CDR2: MNHEY, SMNVEV (reference sequence). The CDR3 loop reads CASSSEWNEQFF. Here the CDR3 DNA reads TGTGCCAGCAGCTCGGAGTGGAATGAGCAGTTCTTC.